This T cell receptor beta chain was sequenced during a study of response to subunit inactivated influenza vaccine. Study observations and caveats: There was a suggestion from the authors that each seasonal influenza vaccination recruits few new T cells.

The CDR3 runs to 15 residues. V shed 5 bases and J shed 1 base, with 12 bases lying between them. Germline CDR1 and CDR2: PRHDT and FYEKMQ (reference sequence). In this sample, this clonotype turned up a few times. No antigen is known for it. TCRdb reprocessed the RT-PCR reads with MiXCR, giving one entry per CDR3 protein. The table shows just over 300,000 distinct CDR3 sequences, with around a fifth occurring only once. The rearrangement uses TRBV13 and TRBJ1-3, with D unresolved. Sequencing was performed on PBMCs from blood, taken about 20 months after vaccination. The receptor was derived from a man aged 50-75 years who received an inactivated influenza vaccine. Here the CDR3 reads CASSPRTASGNTIYF. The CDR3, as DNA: TGTGCCAGCAGCCCGCGGACGGCTTCTGGAAACACCATATATTTT.